This TCR beta chain came from a study of blood T cell repertoires in COVID-19. On the study more broadly: COVID-19 samples collected from the United States, Italy and Spain covered acute and convalescent phases.

The CDR3 contains 15 residues. J lost 2 bases, V lost 0 bases, and 2 bases had no gene match. Germline-derived CDR1 and CDR2 are ENHRY and SYGVKD. TCRdb's copy holds only in-frame clones and misses some; the assay was immunoSEQ multiplex PCR. The sample yields about 140,000 clones, roughly 73% seen once. The chain carries TRBV10-3 and TRBJ1-1, with 8 nucleotides matching TRBD1. The receptor was isolated from a woman in her 50s with active or convalescent COVID-19. Material for sequencing was peripheral blood. The CDR3 sequence is CAISESGTGNTEAFF. In DNA, the CDR3 is TGTGCCATCAGTGAGTCCGGGACAGGCAACACTGAAGCTTTCTTT.